A single sample is the source of the 10 T cell receptor beta chains below, sequenced in a study of identical twins. TCRdb processed the 5' RACE reads anew with MiXCR; each CDR3 protein has one entry. The sample lists about 570,000 distinct CDR3 sequences, approximately 9.6% occurring once. This sample also belongs to another study, concerning yellow fever vaccine responses in identical twins.

Sequencing used PBMCs. The origin of the receptors is a woman aged 18-29 years in good health.

This clonotype was detected many times. This chain uses TRBV7-9 with TRBJ2-1; 8 positions agree with TRBD2. The CDR3 is 15 amino acids. Per the germline V gene, CDR1 is SEHNR and CDR2 is FQNEAQ (reference sequence). With V trimmed by 3 bases and J by 3 bases, 4 bases remained unmatched. The CDR3 region has the DNA TGTGCCAGCAGCTTTCCCAGCGGGGGCTACAATGAGCAGTTCTTC. This gives the protein CASSFPSGGYNEQFF.

This clonotype was observed a few times. J is TRBJ2-5 and V is TRBV7-8, with D unclear. V dropped 2 bases and J dropped 1 base, with 11 bases sitting between them. The CDR3 is 15 amino acids. Germline CDR1 is SGHVS and CDR2 is FQNEAQ. DNA for the CDR3: TGTGCCAGCAGCTTACCCCAAGGCCTCCAAGAGACCCAGTACTTC. Protein sequence: CASSLPQGLQETQYF. Full variable domain (remainder filled in from reference TRBV7-8 and TRBJ2-5): GAGVSQSPRYKVAKRGQDVALRCDPISGHVSLFWYQQALGQGPEFLTYFQNEAQLDKSGLPSDRFFAERPEGSVSTLKIQRTQQEDSAVYLCASSLPQGLQETQYFGPGTRLLVL.

This clonotype was recorded at least ten times. This chain links TRBV15 with TRBJ2-3; the D gene is possibly TRBD2 (6 bases). The CDR3 runs to 16 residues. Germline CDR1 LNHNV, CDR2 YYDKDF (reference sequence). V lost 5 bases to trimming and J lost 4 bases, with 19 bases between them. CDR3 DNA sequence: TGTGCCACCAGCCCAAGGTGGGGGGTAGTGTCAGATACGCAGTATTTT. It translates to CATSPRWGVVSDTQYF.

This clonotype was observed at least ten times. The V gene is TRBV10-2, the J gene TRBJ2-3; the match to TRBD1 covers 7 bases. The CDR3 length is 13 residues. Germline V gene sequence: CDR1 WSHSY, CDR2 SAAADI. Germline trimming cut 6 bases from V and 4 bases from J; bases unmatched to any gene: 4. The CDR3 region is CASRPTGADTQYF. CDR3 bases: TGCGCCAGCAGACCTACAGGGGCAGATACGCAGTATTTT.

This clonotype was counted between two and nine times. The chain uses TRBV7-9 and TRBJ1-5, with D hard to call. V lost 7 bases and J 7 bases, leaving 14 bases between the germline ends. The CDR3 length is 13 residues. The V gene's germline CDR1 is SEHNR and CDR2 FQNEAQ (reference sequence). CDR3: CASNPGPGQPQHF. CDR3 DNA sequence: TGTGCCAGCAATCCCGGTCCTGGACAGCCCCAGCATTTT. Full variable domain (outside the CDR3, taken from reference TRBV7-9 and TRBJ1-5): DTGVSQNPRHKITKRGQNVTFRCDPISEHNRLYWYRQTLGQGPEFLTYFQNEAQLEKSRLLSDRFSAERPKGSFSTLEIQRTEQGDSAMYLCASNPGPGQPQHFGDGTRLSIL.

This clonotype was detected many times. The chain is built from TRBV9 and TRBJ2-1, with TRBD2 identical over 14 bases. CDR1 is SGDLS, CDR2 YYNGEE, per germline. This CDR3 is 17 amino acids long. The V gene end was trimmed by 1 base and the J gene end by 4 bases; junction bases not matched to a gene: 4. CDR3 region: CASSVYGTSGSYNEQFF. The CDR3 DNA reads as TGTGCCAGCAGCGTATACGGGACTAGCGGGAGTTACAATGAGCAGTTCTTC.

This clonotype came up a few times. The CDR3 coding sequence is TGCAGTGCTAGTACAGGGAACTATGGCTACACCTTC. This translates into CSASTGNYGYTF. This rearrangement joins TRBV20-1 to TRBJ1-2; D is possibly TRBD1 (6 bases). Germline V gene lookup returns CDR1 DFQATT and CDR2 SNEGSKA (reference sequence). CDR3 length: 12 amino acids. Trimming left V 3 bases short and J 2 bases short, with 7 bases between.

This clonotype has just a few counts. This rearrangement joins TRBV4-2 to TRBJ2-1, with TRBD2 identical over 9 bases. Germline V gene lookup returns CDR1 LGHNA and CDR2 YNFKEQ. There are 16 residues in the CDR3. J lost 8 bases, V lost 1 base, and 9 bases had no gene match. CDR3 amino acids: CASSQVEVAGGHEQFF. For the CDR3, the DNA is TGTGCCAGCAGCCAAGTCGAGGTGGCGGGGGGGCATGAGCAGTTCTTC.

The table lists this clonotype with a few counts. The rearrangement uses TRBV15 and TRBJ2-7; no reliable D call. The V gene lost 0 bases and the J gene lost 3 bases, with 9 bases spanning the gap. The CDR3 has 14 residues. Germline V CDR1 and CDR2: LNHNV, YYDKDF (reference sequence). The CDR3 protein is CATSRDLGFYEQYF. The CDR3 nucleotides read TGTGCCACCAGCAGAGATCTTGGGTTCTACGAGCAGTACTTC.

The chain couples TRBV10-3 to TRBJ2-5; the D gene is possibly TRBD2 (5 bases). In germline, CDR1 is ENHRY, CDR2 SYGVKD. The V end was cut by 0 bases, the J end by 4 bases, with 9 bases between. The CDR3 covers 14 residues. CDR3 bases: TGTGCCATCAGTGAGTCACCACTAGGAGAGACCCAGTACTTC. It is translated as CAISESPLGETQYF.